The 23 T cell receptor beta chains listed next were all sequenced from one sample in a study of radiotherapy plus CTLA-4 blockade in lung cancer. Profiling relied on immunoSEQ multiplex PCR, and the TCRdb table lists in-frame clones only, not all of them. The sample has tens of thousands of clones; under 85% are singletons. The source material was peripheral blood, sampled from a patient treated with radiotherapy plus ipilimumab. The receptors were sampled from a human donor with non-small cell lung cancer who had stable disease on radiotherapy plus ipilimumab.

This clone was recorded once. CDR3 in DNA: TGTGCCAGCAGCCAAGGGAACGGTATAGCGGGGGGGCCAGATACGCAGTATTTT. Its translation: CASSQGNGIAGGPDTQYF. The J gene is TRBJ2-3, the V gene TRBV4-2; TRBD2 aligns across 11 bases. V was pared by 1 base and J by 4 bases, with 10 bases of the junction left unmatched. Germline values: CDR1 LGHNA, CDR2 YNFKEQ. The CDR3 is made up of 18 amino acids.

The genes are TRBV30 and TRBJ2-1; D remains ambiguous. There are 13 residues in the CDR3. CDR1 is GTSNPN and CDR2 is SVGIG in the germline V gene (reference sequence). Trimming cost V 4 bases and J 6 bases, with 13 bases left between them. This CDR3 reads CAWTISIGNEQFF. CDR3 nucleotide sequence: TGTGCCTGGACAATTTCCATCGGCAATGAGCAGTTCTTC.

V and J are TRBV5-1 and TRBJ2-5; 8 bases are a match to TRBD2. The germline CDR1 and CDR2 sequences are SGHRS and YFSETQ. With V trimmed by 0 bases and J by 3 bases, 4 bases remained unmatched. CDR3 length equals 15 residues. The CDR3 sequence: CASSLGPAGEETQYF. CDR3 sequence (DNA): TGCGCCAGCAGCTTGGGGCCAGCGGGGGAAGAGACCCAGTACTTC.

This clone was picked up one time. This rearrangement joins TRBV29-1 to TRBJ1-2; 12 positions agree with TRBD1. Germline loops: CDR1 SQVTM, CDR2 ANQGSEA. V shed 7 bases, J shed 6 bases, and the junction held 9 bases outside the gene matches. This CDR3 contains 14 residues. CDR3 sequence: CSGNKGQGADGYTF. The CDR3 DNA is TGCAGCGGGAATAAGGGACAGGGGGCAGATGGCTACACCTTC.

The chain recombines TRBV6-5 with TRBJ1-1, with TRBD1 as a possible D gene (5 bases). This CDR3 contains 12 residues. V was trimmed by 4 bases and J by 8 bases, leaving 11 bases between them. Germline values: CDR1 MNHEY, CDR2 SVGAGI. The CDR3 loop reads CASSWGGPEAFF. The CDR3 DNA reads TGTGCCAGCAGTTGGGGGGGTCCCGAAGCTTTCTTT.

This clone has only one observation. The chain couples TRBV5-1 to TRBJ1-1; no clear D. Germline-derived CDR1 and CDR2 are SGHRS and YFSETQ. This CDR3 region has 13 residues. Trimming stripped 4 bases from V and 5 bases from J, with 12 bases between. DNA of the CDR3: TGCGCCAGCAGCCCCGGGATAGATACTGAAGCTTTCTTT. Encoded protein: CASSPGIDTEAFF.

This chain joins TRBV27 and TRBJ1-4; 7 bases agree with TRBD1. The V gene end was trimmed by 2 bases and the J gene end by 5 bases; junction bases not matched to a gene: 5. The CDR3 sequence is 15 residues long. In germline, CDR1 is MNHEY, CDR2 SMNVEV (reference sequence). The CDR3 sequence is CASSLARGRNEKLFF. The DNA of the CDR3 is TGTGCCAGCAGTTTAGCGAGGGGGCGCAATGAAAAACTGTTTTTT.

The CDR3 DNA follows: TGTGCCAGCAGCTTGGCGGTCAGACAAGAGACCCAGTACTTC. Its translation is CASSLAVRQETQYF. The chain couples TRBV5-4 to TRBJ2-5; D is ambiguous. This CDR3 contains 14 residues. Looked up from germline, CDR1 is SGHNT and CDR2 is YYREEE (reference sequence). Trimming shortened V by 0 bases and J by 2 bases, and 8 bases separated the two germline ends. Complete variable domain (other parts from reference TRBV5-4 and TRBJ2-5): ETGVTQSPTHLIKTRGQQVTLRCSSQSGHNTVSWYQQALGQGPQFIFQYYREEENGRGNFPPRFSGLQFPNYSSELNVNALELDDSALYLCASSLAVRQETQYFGPGTRLLVL.

The chain couples TRBV11-3 to TRBJ2-2; TRBD1 agrees at 10 bases. The CDR3 length is 17 residues. With V trimmed by 5 bases and J by 0 bases, 6 bases remained unmatched. Germline V gene data show CDR1 as SGHNT and CDR2 as YENEEA. This CDR3 is CASSPRTGGTNTGELFF. The CDR3 DNA sequence: TGTGCCAGCAGCCCCAGGACAGGGGGAACGAACACCGGGGAGCTGTTTTTT.

The rearrangement links TRBV19 to TRBJ2-5; D is undetermined. Deletions cut 3 bases from V and 6 bases from J, with 14 bases between. This CDR3 comprises 14 residues. Germline CDR1 and CDR2: LNHDA and SQIVND (reference sequence). The CDR3 DNA is TGTGCCAGTAGTATGTCTGCCCTCCGGAAGACCCAGTACTTC. The encoded protein is CASSMSALRKTQYF.

In DNA form, the CDR3 reads TGTGCCAGCAGCGAAACAGGGTCCGAGCAGTACTTC. It translates to CASSETGSEQYF. J is TRBJ2-7 and V is TRBV11-2, with D perhaps matching TRBD1 (6 bases). V was pared by 5 bases and J by 6 bases, with 11 bases between. The length of the CDR3 is 12 residues. Germline loops: CDR1 SGHAT, CDR2 FQNNGV. The variable domain in full, completed from reference TRBV11-2 and TRBJ2-7, reads EAGVAQSPRYKIIEKRQSVAFWCNPISGHATLYWYQQILGQGPKLLIQFQNNGVVDDSQLPKDRFSAERLKGVDSTLKIQPAKLEDSAVYLCASSETGSEQYFGPGTRLTVT.

This clone was picked up a small number of times. The chain couples TRBV7-6 to TRBJ2-1; TRBD1 matches 12 bases. CDR3 length: 16 amino acids. Germline V gene data show CDR1 as SGHVS and CDR2 as FNYEAQ. V dropped 5 bases and J dropped 9; count of bases not matched to a gene: 11. Here the CDR3 reads CASSRGRDRGRSEQFF. In nucleotides, the CDR3 is TGTGCCAGCAGCCGGGGCCGGGACAGGGGGCGCAGTGAGCAGTTCTTC.

This chain uses TRBV5-4 with TRBJ1-1, with a possible D match to TRBD1 (6 bases). Deletions cut 1 base from V and 3 bases from J, with 13 bases between. The germline V gene encodes CDR1 SGHNT and CDR2 YYREEE (reference sequence). The CDR3 covers 15 residues. CDR3 amino acids: CASSLSRGGYTEAFF. CDR3 in DNA: TGTGCCAGCAGCTTGTCGAGGGGGGGGTACACTGAAGCTTTCTTT. Variable domain in full (rest from reference TRBV5-4 and TRBJ1-1): ETGVTQSPTHLIKTRGQQVTLRCSSQSGHNTVSWYQQALGQGPQFIFQYYREEENGRGNFPPRFSGLQFPNYSSELNVNALELDDSALYLCASSLSRGGYTEAFFGQGTRLTVV.

The sample holds one count of this clone. This chain uses TRBV10-2 with TRBJ2-7; the D is unclear. Per the germline V gene, CDR1 is WSHSY and CDR2 is SAAADI. V lost 3 bases to trimming and J lost 1 base, with 4 bases between them. CDR3 length equals 12 residues. The CDR3: CASSDLSYEQYF. In DNA, the CDR3 is TGCGCCAGCAGTGACTTATCCTACGAGCAGTACTTC.

The chain links TRBV5-6 to TRBJ1-1; no clear D. Trimming removed 4 bases at V and 9 bases at J, with 10 bases between. The length of the CDR3 is 11 residues. Germline assignment: CDR1 SGHDT and CDR2 YYEEEE. The DNA of the CDR3 is TGTGCCAGCAGCAAAGGATTGAAAGCTTTCTTT. Its translation is CASSKGLKAFF.

V is TRBV18 and J is TRBJ2-2; D tentatively reads TRBD1 or TRBD2 (5 bases each). CDR1 is KGHSH, CDR2 LQKENI, per germline. This CDR3 has 15 amino acids. V shed 2 bases and J shed 1 base, with 8 bases lying between them. CDR3 region: CASSPRGENTGELFF. The CDR3, as DNA: TGTGCCAGCTCACCAAGAGGGGAGAACACCGGGGAGCTGTTTTTT.

The genes are TRBV19 and TRBJ2-2, with D possibly TRBD1 on 6 matching bases. Germline CDR1 and CDR2: LNHDA and SQIVND (reference sequence). Trimming removed 5 bases at V and 5 bases at J, with 21 bases between. The CDR3 contains 17 residues. The chain's CDR3 is CASSETGTLLLTGELFF. The CDR3 DNA follows: TGTGCCAGTAGTGAAACAGGGACCTTATTACTGACCGGGGAGCTGTTTTTT.

This clone has a handful of counts. This chain joins TRBV5-8 and TRBJ1-2, with a weak D call TRBD1 (5 bases). There are 12 residues in the CDR3. CDR1 and CDR2 from the germline V gene are SGHTS and YDEGEE. V lost 9 bases, J lost 13 bases, and 22 bases lay in between. The CDR3 bases are TGTGCCACCGGCTGGCAGGGAGCGTGGAGCACCTTC. Translated, it gives CATGWQGAWSTF.

This chain connects TRBV5-1 to TRBJ1-6, with D unresolved. This CDR3 comprises 14 residues. V was pared by 1 base and J by 5 bases, with 7 bases between. CDR1 and CDR2 (germline): SGHRS, YFSETQ. The CDR3 nucleotides read TGCGCCAGCAGCTTGATTGATAATAATTCACCCCTCCACTTT. This codes for CASSLIDNNSPLHF.

The rearrangement uses TRBV7-9 and TRBJ2-2; possible D gene TRBD2, 6 bases. The V and J ends lost 5 bases and 0 bases respectively, with 13 bases between them. The CDR3 covers 16 residues. Germline V gene lookup returns CDR1 SEHNR and CDR2 FQNEAQ (reference sequence). The CDR3 nucleotides read TGTGCCAGCAGCGCATACGGGGGTCCGAACACCGGGGAGCTGTTTTTT. It codes for CASSAYGGPNTGELFF.

The V and J genes are TRBV7-9 and TRBJ1-6, with TRBD1 matching over 7 bases. Per the germline V gene, CDR1 is SEHNR and CDR2 is FQNEAQ (reference sequence). Trimming at V came to 5 bases and at J to 6 bases, leaving 7 bases not matched to a gene. The CDR3 is 15 amino acids. CDR3 bases: TGTGCCAGCAGCCCCGCAGGGGGACTTAATTCACCCCTCCACTTT. Its translation is CASSPAGGLNSPLHF.

This clone was seen a single time. The CDR3 region is CASSSTVEATIYF. As DNA, the CDR3 is TGTGCCAGCTCATCGACAGTGGAGGCCACCATATATTTT. The chain recombines TRBV18 with TRBJ1-3, with D possibly matching TRBD1 (5 bases). The germline V and J ends were trimmed by 5 bases and 9 bases, with 14 bases remaining between them. Germline CDR1 KGHSH, CDR2 LQKENI. This CDR3 comprises 13 residues. Looking up the rest from reference TRBV18 and TRBJ1-3 gives the full variable domain: NAGVMQNPRHLVRRRGQEARLRCSPMKGHSHVYWYRQLPEEGLKFMVYLQKENIIDESGMPKERFSAEFPKEGPSILRIQQVVRGDSAAYFCASSSTVEATIYFGEGSWLTVV.

Only one count was recorded for this clone. The genes are TRBV6-5 and TRBJ2-1; 10 bases agree with TRBD1. The J segment lost 0 bases and the V segment lost 5 bases, leaving 1 base of the junction unmatched. Per the germline V gene, CDR1 is MNHEY and CDR2 is SVGAGI. The CDR3 is made up of 15 amino acids. CDR3 in DNA: TGTGCCAGCAGTAGGACAGGGGGCTCCTACAATGAGCAGTTCTTC. It specifies CASSRTGGSYNEQFF.